A single sample is the source of the 21 T cell receptor beta chains below, sequenced in a study of T cells expressing NK-cell markers. Reanalyzing the 5' RACE reads, TCRdb keeps one entry per CDR3 protein, without DNA. The table lists about 170,000 distinct CDR3 sequences, with around 20% in the top ten. The source material was blood T cells: a sorted CD56 or NKG2C T cell subset, CD4+ or CD8+ T cells, or bulk PBMC T cells (not recorded which). The receptors come from a man aged 18-69 years in good health.

The chain joins TRBV29-1 to TRBJ1-1; TCRdb gives TRBD1 as the D gene, but with no DNA this cannot be confirmed. The CDR3 is 13 residues long. Germline lookup yields CDR1 SQVTM and CDR2 ANQGSEA. The CDR3 sequence is CSAPRTGDTEAFF.

This chain connects TRBV12-3 or TRBV12-4 to TRBJ2-2; absent DNA, TCRdb's TRBD1 call cannot be checked. The CDR3 consists of 15 residues. The CDR3 spells CASSLARGLTGELFF.

The rearrangement joins TRBV6-1 to TRBJ1-5; the D gene TCRdb calls, TRBD1, cannot be checked with no DNA. This CDR3 spans 14 amino acids. Germline loops: CDR1 MNHNS, CDR2 SASEGT. The CDR3 loop reads CASTGTPVREPQHF.

V and J are TRBV6-2 or TRBV6-3 and TRBJ1-5; checking the TCRdb D call of TRBD1 is not possible without DNA. The CDR3 length is 15 residues. The V gene's germline CDR1 is MNHEY and CDR2 SVGEGT. The CDR3 loop reads CASSPRGVSDQPQHF.

This chain joins TRBV18 and TRBJ1-5. The CDR3 is 13 amino acids. CDR1 is KGHSH and CDR2 is LQKENI in the germline V gene. CDR3 amino acids: CASSPAALQPQHF.

This chain uses TRBV6-5 with TRBJ2-5; as DNA is missing, the TRBD2 call by TCRdb cannot be tested. The germline CDR1 and CDR2 sequences are MNHEY and SVGAGI. The CDR3 totals 18 residues. CDR3: CASSPLGGLAGEMETQYF.

CDR3 residues: CASSFIPGSIRAMNTEAFF. The chain has TRBV27 and TRBJ1-1; the D call from TCRdb, TRBD1, cannot be confirmed without DNA. Germline assignment: CDR1 MNHEY and CDR2 SMNVEV (reference sequence). The CDR3 loop spans 19 amino acids.

The chain has TRBV2 and TRBJ1-1. The CDR3 is 11 amino acids. The germline CDR1 and CDR2 sequences are SNHLY and FYNNEI. The CDR3 is CASSRNTEAFF.

The chain carries TRBV7-6 and TRBJ2-7; there is no DNA to check the TCRdb D call of TRBD2. Per the germline V gene, CDR1 is SGHVS and CDR2 is FNYEAQ. There are 20 residues in the CDR3. The CDR3 loop reads CASSLAASGVLVHEPYEQYF.

The chain employs TRBV4-1 and TRBJ2-2; without DNA, the TCRdb call of TRBD1 cannot be checked. CDR1 is MGHRA and CDR2 is YSYEKL in the germline V gene. This CDR3 has 14 amino acids. The CDR3 loop is CASTRDSFNGELFF.

The V call is TRBV30, the J call TRBJ2-1; the D call from TCRdb, TRBD2, cannot be confirmed without DNA. From germline, CDR1 is GTSNPN and CDR2 SVGIG (reference sequence). This CDR3 has 14 amino acids. The CDR3 loop reads CAWRVGGSYNEQFF.

The J gene is TRBJ2-3, the V gene TRBV6-5; TCRdb's D call, TRBD1, is unchecked because there is no DNA. The CDR3 loop spans 16 amino acids. Germline CDR1 reads MNHEY; CDR2 reads SVGAGI. CDR3 residues: CASSFLPGGSTDTQYF.

The chain links TRBV7-9 to TRBJ1-4. CDR1 is SEHNR, CDR2 FQNEAQ, per germline (reference sequence). This CDR3 is built from 14 residues. The CDR3 sequence is CASSPGPTSEKLFF.

The CDR3 loop reads CATSRVWTGAFYEQYF. This chain links TRBV15 with TRBJ2-7; the TCRdb call, TRBD1, lacks DNA for checking. In germline, CDR1 is LNHNV, CDR2 YYDKDF (reference sequence). This CDR3 comprises 16 residues.

This chain uses TRBV6-1 with TRBJ2-1. The CDR3 covers 13 residues. Germline V gene sequence: CDR1 MNHNS, CDR2 SASEGT. CDR3 loop: CASSELNANEQFF.

This sequence joins TRBV6-5 and TRBJ2-7. CDR3 length: 11 amino acids. Germline V gene data show CDR1 as MNHEY and CDR2 as SVGAGI. CDR3 sequence: CASRVVNEQYF.

This chain links TRBV4-1 with TRBJ2-2; TCRdb's assignment of TRBD2 cannot be checked, as there is no DNA. Germline CDR1 reads MGHRA; CDR2 reads YSYEKL. This CDR3 has 16 residues. The CDR3 protein is CASSQGAGGNTGELFF.

The chain joins TRBV6-5 to TRBJ2-5; TCRdb lists TRBD2, though no DNA is available to test this call. The CDR3 is 19 residues long. CDR1 and CDR2 from the germline V gene are MNHEY and SVGAGI. CDR3 sequence reads: CASSYSTGVAGGGQETQYF.

The chain has TRBV5-4 and TRBJ2-1; as DNA is missing, the TRBD1 call by TCRdb cannot be tested. Germline assignment: CDR1 SGHNT and CDR2 YYREEE (reference sequence). The CDR3 has 15 residues. CDR3 loop: CASSLLGQGINEQFF.

The V gene is TRBV20-1, the J gene TRBJ2-7; TCRdb's assignment of TRBD2 cannot be checked, as there is no DNA. The CDR3 totals 13 residues. The germline gives CDR1 DFQATT, CDR2 SNEGSKA (reference sequence). CDR3 protein: CSARPGASYEQYF.

V gene TRBV10-3 combines with J gene TRBJ2-5; TCRdb's D call, TRBD1, is unchecked because there is no DNA. The V gene's germline CDR1 is ENHRY and CDR2 SYGVKD. The CDR3 is 17 amino acids. The CDR3 protein is CAISESGQRNPQETQYF.